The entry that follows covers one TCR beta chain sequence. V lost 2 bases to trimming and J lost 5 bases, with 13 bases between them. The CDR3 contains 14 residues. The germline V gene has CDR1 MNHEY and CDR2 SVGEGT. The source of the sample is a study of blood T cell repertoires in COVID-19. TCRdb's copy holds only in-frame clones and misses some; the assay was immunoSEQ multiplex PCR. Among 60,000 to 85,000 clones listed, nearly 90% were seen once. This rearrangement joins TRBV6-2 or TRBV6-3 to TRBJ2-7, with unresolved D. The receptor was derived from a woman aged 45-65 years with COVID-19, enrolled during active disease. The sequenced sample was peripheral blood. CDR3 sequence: CASSYPTPSNEQYF. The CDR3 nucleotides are TGTGCCAGCAGTTACCCCACCCCTTCTAACGAGCAGTACTTC.